This T cell receptor (beta chain) was observed in a study of PD-L1 blockade in urothelial cancer. Study context: Starting around 2014, patients were given atezolizumab (1,200 mg intravenously every 3 weeks). Individuals in the cohort had been given 0 to 3 earlier chemotherapy regimens. Blood samples had a median of 141,255 T cells, roughly 76,000 unique TCRs, and clonality 0.08 to 0.085.

Method: immunoSEQ multiplex PCR; TCRdb's copy keeps in-frame clones and lacks some. Of some 120,000 clones listed, roughly 90% were seen once; the top ten hold more than 1.5%. Time point reported: peripheral blood 6 weeks after treatment start. Patients had locally advanced or metastatic urothelial carcinoma. Per germline, CDR1 SGDLS and CDR2 YYNGEE. The J segment lost 9 bases and the V segment lost 2 bases, leaving 5 bases of the junction unmatched. The CDR3 covers 13 residues. The chain links TRBV9 to TRBJ2-1; 7 bases map to TRBD2. This sample comprised PBMCs, obtained around atezolizumab (anti-PD-L1) treatment. This clonotype originated in a man aged 60-69 years with urothelial cancer. CDR3 region: CASSVGGEGEQFF. The CDR3 region has the DNA TGTGCCAGCAGCGTGGGGGGGGAAGGTGAGCAGTTCTTC.